This T cell receptor beta chain was captured by sequencing in a study of blood T cells in healthy people across ages. Study-level points and caveats: As age increased, TCR beta diversity per million T cells fell in a roughly linear fashion.

The second PCR ran roughly 7 to 12 cycles with a sample-barcoded 5' primer and J-beta primers. Via MiXCR, TCRdb re-called the 5' RACE reads, giving one row per CDR3 protein. Of about 720,000 distinct CDR3 sequences listed, 20% to 25% are singletons. On this clonotype: Its antigen remains unidentified. One end of the junction is discordant with germline, which a read error may explain.

There were healthy Caucasian individuals from Russia, aged about 6 to 95, serving as donors. The CDR3 length is 17 residues. Germline V gives CDR1 MDHEN, CDR2 SYDVKM. The TCR was taken from a man between 70 and 80 years old in good health. The sequencing input was blood. This chain joins TRBV28 and TRBJ2-3, with 7 bases identical to TRBD1. The CDR3 sequence is CASSLWTGIGGTDTRYF. CDR3 nucleotide sequence: TGTGCCAGCAGTCTTTGGACAGGCATCGGTGGCACAGATACGCGGTATTTT.